The 28 T cell receptor beta chains below come from one sample, sequenced in a study of blood T cells in healthy people across ages. The authors ran a second PCR of about 7 to 12 cycles using a sample-barcoded 5' primer and a J-beta primer mix. TCRdb called the 5' RACE reads again in MiXCR, with one record for every CDR3 protein. The table has more than 600,000 distinct CDR3 sequences, around 25% seen once. These data also featured in a second study, about T cells of mothers and their children.

Sequenced: blood. Source of these receptors: a boy younger than 18 in good health.

In its sample, this clonotype was seen a few times. The chain is built from TRBV4-1 and TRBJ1-5, with 7 bases lining up with TRBD1. J lost 6 bases, V lost 3 bases, and 2 bases had no gene match. From germline, CDR1 is MGHRA and CDR2 YSYEKL. The CDR3 has 13 amino acids. The CDR3, as DNA: TGCGCCAGCAGCCAGGGACAGTTTCAGCCCCAGCATTTT. This sequence encodes CASSQGQFQPQHF.

V gene TRBV6-1 combines with J gene TRBJ2-5, with 9 bases aligning to TRBD2. With the DNA end fitting TRBJ2-7 better, the J assignment may be wrong. The germline V gene has CDR1 MNHNS and CDR2 SASEGT. This CDR3 spans 18 amino acids. CDR3 in DNA: TGTGCCAGCAGTGAAAAGGATAGCGGGAGCGCCGAATTTTACGAGCAGTACTTC. It is translated as CASSEKDSGSAEFYEQYF.

This clonotype was counted once. The chain has TRBV3-1 and TRBJ2-1; D unresolved. Germline loops: CDR1 LGHDT, CDR2 YNNKEL (reference sequence). V lost 4 bases, J lost 0 bases, and 10 bases lay in between. The CDR3 extends over 15 amino acids. The chain's CDR3 is CASSPESSSYNEQFF. As DNA, the CDR3 is TGTGCCAGCAGCCCGGAGTCCAGCTCCTACAATGAGCAGTTCTTC.

J is TRBJ1-1 and V is TRBV9, with 9 nucleotides matching TRBD1. Germline lookup yields CDR1 SGDLS and CDR2 YYNGEE. The CDR3 loop spans 14 amino acids. With V trimmed by 4 bases and J by 2 bases, 3 bases remained unmatched. The DNA for the CDR3 is TGTGCCAGCAGCCGACAGGGGGATAACACTGAAGCTTTCTTT. Translated, it gives CASSRQGDNTEAFF.

Only a few counts were recorded for this clonotype. The chain links TRBV20-1 to TRBJ1-4, with a tentative D call TRBD1 (5 bases). Trimming pared 1 base from V and 8 bases from J, leaving 17 bases between. Germline CDR1 and CDR2: DFQATT and SNEGSKA (reference sequence). The CDR3 contains 15 residues. CDR3 region: CSARGPRSGNEKLFF. Written as DNA, the CDR3 is TGCAGTGCTAGAGGTCCACGGTCAGGGAACGAAAAACTGTTTTTT.

V usage is TRBV20-1 and J usage is TRBJ1-2; maybe TRBD1 (5 bases). Deletions cut 5 bases from V and 8 bases from J, with 12 bases between. Per germline, CDR1 DFQATT and CDR2 SNEGSKA (reference sequence). The CDR3 covers 11 residues. This CDR3 reads CSALGEKGYTF. Here the CDR3 DNA reads TGCAGTGCTCTGGGGGAGAAGGGCTACACCTTC.

The chain has TRBV29-1 and TRBJ2-5, with 7 bases matching TRBD1. This CDR3 is 15 amino acids long. Germline V gene lookup returns CDR1 SQVTM and CDR2 ANQGSEA. The J segment lost 5 bases and the V segment lost 3 bases, leaving 12 bases of the junction unmatched. CDR3 DNA sequence: TGCAGCGTTGACTCCCGGGCAGGGGGTAGGGAGACCCAGTACTTC. Its translation is CSVDSRAGGRETQYF. Full variable domain (outside the CDR3, taken from reference TRBV29-1 and TRBJ2-5): SAVISQKPSRDICQRGTSLTIQCQVDSQVTMMFWYRQQPGQSLTLIATANQGSEATYESGFVIDKFPISRPNLTFSTLTVSNMSPEDSSIYLCSVDSRAGGRETQYFGPGTRLLVL.

This clonotype was seen a handful of times. Written as DNA, the CDR3 is TGCGCCAGCAGCCAAGATCACAGAAGCTCCTACGAGCAGTACTTC. Its translation: CASSQDHRSSYEQYF. The chain employs TRBV4-1 and TRBJ2-7; no clear D. There are 15 residues in the CDR3. From germline, CDR1 is MGHRA and CDR2 YSYEKL. V was pared by 0 bases and J by 0 bases, with 9 bases between.

As for this clonotype: The junction differs from germline at one of its ends, possibly a read error. The chain combines TRBV5-6 with TRBJ1-3; D unclear. Germline V CDR1 and CDR2: SGHDT, YYEEEE. The CDR3 has 16 residues. The CDR3 DNA reads TGTGCCAGCAGCCGTTACGAGGGTATTATTGGAAACACCGTATATTTT. Its translation is CASSRYEGIIGNTVYF.

The chain has TRBV3-1 and TRBJ2-5; possibly TRBD1 for D (6 bases). TRBJ2-7 explains the end of the DNA better; the J call may be wrong. Per germline, CDR1 LGHDT and CDR2 YNNKEL (reference sequence). The CDR3 is made up of 16 amino acids. The CDR3 bases are TGTGCCAGCAGCCATAGCCCCCTAGGGGGTAAATACGAGCAGTACTTC. Its protein product is CASSHSPLGGKYEQYF.

Many counts were recorded for this clonotype. V is TRBV20-1 and J is TRBJ2-1, with 9 bases matching TRBD2. Germline loops: CDR1 DFQATT, CDR2 SNEGSKA (reference sequence). With V trimmed by 3 bases and J by 6 bases, 6 bases remained unmatched. The CDR3 has 14 amino acids. The CDR3 region has the DNA TGCAGTGCTAGGTCCAGCGGGGGGCTCAATGAGCAGTTCTTC. Translating gives CSARSSGGLNEQFF.

The V gene is TRBV29-1, the J gene TRBJ1-2; D is unclear. This CDR3 is built from 12 residues. The germline gives CDR1 SQVTM, CDR2 ANQGSEA. Trimming pared 4 bases from V and 8 bases from J, leaving 14 bases between. CDR3 residues: CSVAWSNGGYTF. In DNA form, the CDR3 reads TGCAGCGTTGCGTGGAGTAACGGCGGCTACACCTTC. The complete variable domain, with remaining parts taken from reference TRBV29-1 and TRBJ1-2, reads SAVISQKPSRDICQRGTSLTIQCQVDSQVTMMFWYRQQPGQSLTLIATANQGSEATYESGFVIDKFPISRPNLTFSTLTVSNMSPEDSSIYLCSVAWSNGGYTFGSGTRLTVV.

V is TRBV29-1 and J is TRBJ2-2; D gene uncertain. Germline loops: CDR1 SQVTM, CDR2 ANQGSEA. Trimming shortened V by 6 bases and J by 0 bases, and 8 bases separated the two germline ends. The CDR3 loop spans 13 amino acids. The CDR3 nucleotides are TGCAGCGTCCGGCCCGCGAACACCGGGGAGCTGTTTTTT. It is translated as CSVRPANTGELFF.

In its sample, this clonotype was seen a few times. The conserved final phenylalanine or tryptophan is absent from the CDR3, which likely points to a read error. The chain couples TRBV7-9 to TRBJ2-5; D tentatively fits TRBD1 or TRBD2 (6 bases each). The DNA end is more similar to TRBJ2-1, so the J call may be wrong. The V gene's germline CDR1 is SEHNR and CDR2 FQNEAQ (reference sequence). The CDR3 consists of 11 residues. For the CDR3, the DNA is TGTGCCATGGAGGGGGGCAATGAGCAGTTCGTC. Translation: CAMEGGNEQFV.

V is TRBV7-8 and J is TRBJ1-4; D may be TRBD1 (5 bases). The CDR3 has 15 amino acids. V was trimmed by 1 base and J by 4 bases, leaving 10 bases between them. The V gene's germline CDR1 is SGHVS and CDR2 FQNEAQ. CDR3 sequence reads: CASSLGQSVNEKLFF. In nucleotides, the CDR3 is TGTGCCAGCAGCTTAGGACAGTCAGTTAATGAAAAACTGTTTTTT.

The V and J genes are TRBV7-2 and TRBJ2-5, with a possible D match to TRBD2 (6 bases). The closer fit of TRBJ2-1 to the DNA end suggests the J call may be wrong. The CDR3 runs to 16 residues. CDR1 SGHTA and CDR2 FQGNSA come from the germline V gene. The DNA for the CDR3 is TGTGCCAGCAGCTCCAGTGGTGGCGGGATGCGGGGTGAGCAGTTCTTC. It is translated as CASSSSGGGMRGEQFF.

To note about this clonotype: Since the CDR3 does not end with the conserved phenylalanine or tryptophan, this likely comes from a read error. V is TRBV27 and J is TRBJ2-5, with 9 bases that match TRBD1. Trimming cost V 5 bases and J 7 bases; bases outside gene matches: 8. This CDR3 region has 14 residues. Germline CDR1 is MNHEY and CDR2 is SMNVEV (reference sequence). The CDR3 protein is CASSTGQGLGTQYL. CDR3 nucleotides: TGTGCCAGCAGTACGGGACAGGGCCTCGGGACCCAGTACCTC.

This clonotype appeared a single time. The chain is built from TRBV5-5 and TRBJ2-3; 15 bases fit TRBD2. The junction had 8 bases not matched to a gene; V was cut back by 4 bases and J by 2 bases. Germline CDR1 SGHKS, CDR2 YYEKEE (reference sequence). This CDR3 region has 18 residues. The CDR3 bases are TGTGCCAGCAGCCGAAAGTGGACTAGCGGGGGGGTCACAGATACGCAGTATTTT. Translated: CASSRKWTSGGVTDTQYF.

This clonotype has more than one count but fewer than ten. This chain joins TRBV20-1 and TRBJ2-1, with unresolved D. Germline V lookup: CDR1 DFQATT, CDR2 SNEGSKA (reference sequence). With 2 bases removed from V and 6 bases from J, the gap between germline ends came to 11 bases. This CDR3 has 13 residues. CDR3 DNA sequence: TGCAGTGCTAGACCTACTACTTCCAATGAGCAGTTCTTC. The encoded protein is CSARPTTSNEQFF.

This clonotype was counted between two and nine times. The V gene is TRBV3-1, the J gene TRBJ1-2; the D is unclear. The CDR3 has 14 residues. Germline CDR1 is LGHDT and CDR2 is YNNKEL (reference sequence). The V end was cut by 11 bases, the J end by 3 bases, with 19 bases between. The CDR3 here is CACTNLRGDYGYTF. The CDR3 DNA follows: TGTGCCTGCACAAACCTAAGAGGTGACTATGGCTACACCTTC.

The chain recombines TRBV20-1 with TRBJ2-2; TRBD2 aligns across 12 bases. Trimming cost V 1 base and J 3 bases; bases outside gene matches: 3. Germline CDR1 is DFQATT and CDR2 is SNEGSKA (reference sequence). The CDR3 runs 16 residues. CDR3 sequence reads: CSARARTSGDTGELFF. The CDR3 DNA reads TGCAGTGCTAGAGCCCGGACTAGCGGGGACACCGGGGAGCTGTTTTTT.

CDR3 loop: CASSQRLAPEQYF. Written as DNA, the CDR3 is TGTGCCAGCAGCCAACGACTAGCGCCGGAGCAGTACTTC. The chain recombines TRBV28 with TRBJ2-7, with 8 bases matching TRBD2. V dropped 6 bases and J dropped 7; count of bases not matched to a gene: 8. This CDR3 has 13 amino acids. CDR1 and CDR2 from the germline V gene are MDHEN and SYDVKM.

The table lists this clonotype with a few counts. This chain connects TRBV11-2 to TRBJ1-2; D is undetermined. Germline V CDR1 and CDR2: SGHAT, FQNNGV. The CDR3 spans 16 residues. Trimming left V 4 bases short and J 4 bases short, with 19 bases between. CDR3 DNA: TGTGCCAGCAGCTCCCCCCCGCTGAGGCTCACCTATGGCTACACCTTC. Amino acids: CASSSPPLRLTYGYTF. The entire variable domain, with the rest obtained from reference TRBV11-2 and TRBJ1-2, is as follows: EAGVAQSPRYKIIEKRQSVAFWCNPISGHATLYWYQQILGQGPKLLIQFQNNGVVDDSQLPKDRFSAERLKGVDSTLKIQPAKLEDSAVYLCASSSPPLRLTYGYTFGSGTRLTVV.

This clonotype was seen many times. The gene calls are TRBV7-9 and TRBJ2-5; D unclear. The CDR3 is 12 amino acids. The germline V gene encodes CDR1 SEHNR and CDR2 FQNEAQ (reference sequence). Trimming cost V 2 bases and J 6 bases, with 7 bases left between them. CDR3 in DNA: TGTGCCAGCAGCTTAAGGACCCAGACCCAGTACTTC. Residues: CASSLRTQTQYF.

This clonotype turned up a few times. This sequence joins TRBV28 and TRBJ1-1, with D unclear. Trimming cost V 7 bases and J 3 bases, with 9 bases left between them. Germline V gene data show CDR1 as MDHEN and CDR2 as SYDVKM. This CDR3 is 12 amino acids long. The CDR3 here is CASNWQDTEAFF. In DNA form, the CDR3 reads TGTGCCAGCAACTGGCAAGACACTGAAGCTTTCTTT.

J is TRBJ1-4 and V is TRBV6-6, with a possible D match to TRBD1 (5 bases). This CDR3 is 13 amino acids long. The germline gives CDR1 MNHNY, CDR2 SVGAGI (reference sequence). V was clipped by 2 bases and J by 8 bases, with 9 bases between them. The CDR3 is CASSYRDFEKLFF. CDR3 DNA: TGTGCCAGCAGTTACCGGGACTTCGAAAAACTGTTTTTT.

The chain combines TRBV6-5 with TRBJ1-2, with unresolved D. V lost 5 bases, J lost 6 bases, and 19 bases lay in between. The germline V gene has CDR1 MNHEY and CDR2 SVGAGI. This CDR3 contains 15 residues. The CDR3 is CASSTRPSIGDGYTF. As DNA, the CDR3 is TGTGCCAGCAGTACGCGGCCCTCTATTGGCGATGGCTACACCTTC.

V gene TRBV12-3 or TRBV12-4 combines with J gene TRBJ1-5, with TRBD1 as a possible D gene (6 bases). The CDR3 extends over 15 amino acids. Trimming removed 3 bases at V and 4 bases at J, with 13 bases between. This CDR3 is CASSFGTSLNQPQHF. The CDR3 DNA reads TGTGCCAGCAGTTTCGGGACATCATTAAATCAGCCCCAGCATTTT.